A selection of T cell receptor beta chains follows, all from one sample in a study of T-cell memory formation after mild COVID-19. TCRdb ran MiXCR on the 5' RACE reads and lists one entry per CDR3 protein. The sample yields about 270,000 distinct CDR3 sequences, around 15% seen once. The sample taken for sequencing was PBMCs or a T cell subset sorted from them (not recorded which). Receptors originate from a man aged 18 to 30 who had mild COVID-19 (a few samples of this study predate the infection). Cell type and time point are not known. Both conserved end residues are part of each CDR3. D genes are given only for firm matches. Clone sizes are given selectively: once, few, many, or a class where the clone is expanded.

V gene	clone size	D gene	J gene	CDR3 protein	CDR3 DNA
TRBV7-2	.	.	TRBJ1-1	CASILWGMNTEAFF	TGTGCCAGCATCTTATGGGGCATGAACACTGAAGCTTTCTTT
TRBV27	.	.	TRBJ2-1	CASTSQTDTWVNEQFF	TGTGCCAGTACAAGCCAGACAGATACCTGGGTCAATGAGCAGTTCTTC
TRBV20-1	.	TRBD1	TRBJ1-1	CSARDPQGADTEAFF	TGCAGTGCTAGAGATCCACAGGGGGCGGACACTGAAGCTTTCTTT
TRBV5-1	.	TRBD2	TRBJ2-7	CASAISGGVSYEQYF	TGCGCCAGCGCTATTAGCGGGGGGGTGAGCTACGAGCAGTACTTC
TRBV5-1	few	.	TRBJ1-4	CASSLRSPQSNEKLFF	TGCGCCAGCAGCTTGAGGTCCCCCCAGTCGAATGAAAAACTGTTTTTT
TRBV7-2	.	TRBD2	TRBJ2-3	CASSPQPLAGGPDTQYF	TGTGCCAGCAGCCCACAGCCACTAGCGGGGGGCCCAGATACGCAGTATTTT
TRBV5-1	.	.	TRBJ2-5	CASSEGHSETQYF	TGCGCCAGCAGCGAGGGACACTCGGAGACCCAGTACTTC
TRBV15	.	TRBD1	TRBJ1-1	CATSREWAGGEAFF	TGTGCCACCAGCAGAGAGTGGGCAGGGGGGGAAGCTTTCTTT
TRBV4-1	few	.	TRBJ2-4	CASSLAPLGENIQYF	TGCGCCAGCAGCTTGGCACCCCTGGGGGAGAACATTCAGTACTTC
TRBV9	.	.	TRBJ2-1	CASSVDGVSYNEQFF	TGTGCCAGCAGCGTAGACGGAGTCTCCTACAATGAGCAGTTCTTC
TRBV3-1	.	.	TRBJ2-1	CASSHVGTEQFF	TGTGCCAGCAGCCATGTCGGGACCGAGCAGTTCTTC
TRBV18	.	.	TRBJ2-3	CASSPETDTQYF	TGTGCCAGCTCACCAGAGACAGATACGCAGTATTTT
TRBV6-4	.	TRBD1	TRBJ1-6	CASSARTGNSPLHF	TGTGCCAGCAGTGCTAGGACAGGGAATTCACCCCTCCACTTT